This T cell receptor (beta chain) was identified during a study of control samples from healthy donors and cancer patients. Some clones are missing from TCRdb's copy, which holds only in-frame ones; the method was immunoSEQ multiplex PCR. Counted here are approximately 120,000 clones, 90% occurring once; the ten biggest clones make up 4% to 4.5%. CDR1 is LNHDA, CDR2 SQIVND, per germline (reference sequence). The CDR3 consists of 14 residues. The ends were cut back, 0 bases at V and 6 bases at J, with 8 bases in the middle. Sequenced material: blood. The V and J genes are TRBV19 and TRBJ2-2; D may be TRBD2 (5 bases). The sequence came from a human donor in good health. The donor label of this sample is uncertain. CDR3 region: CASSIDEGPGELFF. In DNA form, the CDR3 reads TGTGCCAGTAGTATAGATGAGGGTCCCGGGGAGCTGTTTTTT.